Sequencing of this TCR beta chain was carried out in a study of T-cell reconstitution after alpha-beta-depleted transplantation in children. This clonotype was observed many times. Construction of the TCRbeta library involved unique molecular identifiers. TCRdb re-called the PCR reads with MiXCR, one entry per CDR3 protein. The data show 130,000 to 150,000 distinct CDR3 sequences, with 8.8% seen just once and around a sixth held by the top ten. CDR3 length equals 15 residues. The V end was cut by 3 bases, the J end by 1 base, with 7 bases between. The TCR was taken from a female patient aged 2-10 years who had a stem cell transplant for congenital amegakaryocytic thrombocytopenia, so the T cells may come from the graft donor. The material sequenced was PBMCs, mostly from graft donor cells, taken 180 days after TCRalphabeta/CD19-depleted stem cell transplant. V usage is TRBV12-3 or TRBV12-4 and J usage is TRBJ1-6, with D maybe TRBD1 (5 bases). The CDR3 here is CASSFGASYNSPLHF. In DNA, the CDR3 is TGTGCCAGCAGTTTTGGGGCGTCCTATAATTCACCCCTCCACTTT.